These T cell receptor beta chains were read from a single sample in a study of blood T cell repertoires in COVID-19. TCRdb's copy holds only in-frame clones and misses some; the assay was immunoSEQ multiplex PCR. Among under 10,000 clones listed, about nine tenths were seen once. The material sequenced was peripheral blood. All receptors come from a woman between 50 and 59 years old with active COVID-19. The CDR3 runs from the conserved cysteine through the conserved F or W. A D gene is named only where the DNA matches it firmly. The size field is filled for only some rows; it gives once, few, many or a size class.

D gene | J gene | clone size | V gene | CDR3 DNA | CDR3 protein
TRBD1 | TRBJ1-1 | - | TRBV19 | TGTGCCAGTAGTTCGACAGGGGGCCCAGGCTCTGAAGCTTTCTTT | CASSSTGGPGSEAFF
TRBD1 | TRBJ1-1 | - | TRBV2 | TGTGCCAGCAGTGGCCCCACAGGGGTGAACACTGAAGCTTTCTTT | CASSGPTGVNTEAFF
TRBD1 | TRBJ1-1 | - | TRBV6-5 | TGTGCCAGCAAACCGGGACAGGGGAGCACTGAAGCTTTCTTT | CASKPGQGSTEAFF
- | TRBJ2-7 | - | TRBV7-8 | TGTGCCAGCAGCTCCCTGGGGGGAGTGAGGTACGAGCAGTACTTC | CASSSLGGVRYEQYF
TRBD1 | TRBJ1-6 | - | TRBV5-1 | TGCGCCAGCAGCGTGGGACAGATAAATTCACCCCTCCACTTT | CASSVGQINSPLHF
- | TRBJ1-3 | - | TRBV10-3 | TGTGCCACCGCTGAGTACCCTGGAAACACCATATATTTT | CATAEYPGNTIYF
- | TRBJ2-7 | - | TRBV27 | TGTGCCAGCAGTTCAGAGCTAGAGACCGAGCAGTACTTC | CASSSELETEQYF
- | TRBJ2-6 | - | TRBV28 | TGTGCCAGTACCCCAGGGTCTGGGGCCAACGTCCTGACTTTC | CASTPGSGANVLTF
TRBD2 | TRBJ2-1 | - | TRBV28 | TGTGCCAGCAGTTTACTTCAGGGACTAGCGGGAGAATTAAATGAGCAGTTCTTC | CASSLLQGLAGELNEQFF
- | TRBJ2-2 | - | TRBV3-1/TRBV3-2 | TGTGCCAGCAGCCAAAGAGTTGCCGGGGAGCTGTTTTTT | CASSQRVAGELFF
- | TRBJ2-7 | - | TRBV30 | TGTGCCTGGACCCGGTCGAGGGTGGGCGAGCAGTACTTC | CAWTRSRVGEQYF
- | TRBJ2-5 | - | TRBV7-9 | TGTGCCAGCAGCTTCGGAGGGGGCTTGGAGACCCAGTACTTC | CASSFGGGLETQYF
TRBD1 | TRBJ2-7 | few | TRBV5-1 | TGCGCCAGCAGCTTGTCGGCCAGGGGGAAAGCCTACGAGCAGTACTTC | CASSLSARGKAYEQYF
TRBD2 | TRBJ2-1 | - | TRBV5-3 | TGTGCCAGAAGCCGGACTAGCGGACGAAACAATGAGCAGTTCTTC | CARSRTSGRNNEQFF
- | TRBJ1-5 | few | TRBV21-1 | TGTGCCAGCAGCAGGGAGGGACGGATTAGCAATCAGCCCCAGCATTTT | CASSREGRISNQPQHF
TRBD2 | TRBJ2-7 | - | TRBV5-1 | TGCGCCAGCAGCCCCGGACTAGCGGGTTCTGACGAGCAGTACTTC | CASSPGLAGSDEQYF
- | TRBJ1-2 | - | TRBV10-1 | TGCGCCAGGGAGGTTTTCAACTATGGCTACACCTTC | CAREVFNYGYTF
- | TRBJ2-3 | - | TRBV27 | TGTGCCAGCAGTTCAAGACTCTATCCAGATACGCAGTATTTT | CASSSRLYPDTQYF
- | TRBJ2-3 | - | TRBV10-1 | TGCGCCAGCAGTGAGGGACTACGCACAGATACGCAGTATTTT | CASSEGLRTDTQYF
TRBD2 | TRBJ2-1 | - | TRBV7-9 | TGTGCCAGCAGCTTAGGTGGGCGGGAGATTTACAATGAGCAGTTCTTC | CASSLGGREIYNEQFF
- | TRBJ2-7 | - | TRBV27 | TGTGCCAGCAGTTACCGAGAACAGACAGTGCAGTACTTC | CASSYREQTVQYF
- | TRBJ1-1 | - | TRBV2 | TGTGCCAGCAGCCCAGGGTCCTTGAACACTGAAGCTTTCTTT | CASSPGSLNTEAFF
- | TRBJ1-1 | - | TRBV6-5 | TGTGCCAGCACTCCGGGACTCCAGAACACTGAAGCTTTCTTT | CASTPGLQNTEAFF
- | TRBJ1-6 | few | TRBV11-2 | TGTGCCAGCAGCTTAGGACGGGAGAATTCACCCCTCCACTTT | CASSLGRENSPLHF
TRBD1 | TRBJ1-1 | - | TRBV5-5 | TGTGCCAGCAGCTGGGGACAGGGGAACACTGAAGCTTTCTTT | CASSWGQGNTEAFF
- | TRBJ2-7 | - | TRBV10-3 | TGTGCCATCAGTGAGCCACAGGAGTTCCTCCGCGAGCAGTACTTC | CAISEPQEFLREQYF
TRBD1 | TRBJ2-7 | - | TRBV2 | TGTGCCAGCAGTGAAGCGCATGGGAGACAGGGGTGGTACGAGCAGTACTTC | CASSEAHGRQGWYEQYF
TRBD2 | TRBJ2-7 | large | TRBV7-8 | TGTGCCAGCAGCTACTCGGGGGGCTCCTACGAGCAGTACTTC | CASSYSGGSYEQYF
- | TRBJ1-5 | - | TRBV5-4 | TGTGCCAGCAGCTTCGGTGATCAGCCCCAGCATTTT | CASSFGDQPQHF
- | TRBJ1-5 | - | TRBV28 | TGTGCCAGCAACGACTACCAGGGGTATAGCAATCAGCCCCAGCATTTT | CASNDYQGYSNQPQHF
- | TRBJ2-3 | - | TRBV9 | TGTGCCAGCAGCGTAGTGGGGGGGCTTAGTGATACGCAGTATTTT | CASSVVGGLSDTQYF
- | TRBJ2-5 | - | TRBV21-1 | TGTGCCAGCAAAAAATCACCCCGGGACAGACAGGACCAAGAGACCCAGTACTTC | CASKKSPRDRQDQETQYF
- | TRBJ2-1 | - | TRBV5-1 | TGCGCCAGCAGCTTCCACCTACCACAGGGAAATGAGCAGTTCTTC | CASSFHLPQGNEQFF
- | TRBJ1-1 | medium-sized | TRBV14 | TGTGCCAGCAGCCGCATTCCCGGTCGAGCGGACACTGAAGCTTTCTTT | CASSRIPGRADTEAFF
TRBD1 | TRBJ1-1 | - | TRBV3-1/TRBV3-2 | TGTGCCAGCAGCGGACAGGTGAACACTGAAGCTTTCTTT | CASSGQVNTEAFF
TRBD2 | TRBJ2-7 | - | TRBV4-2 | TGTGCCAGCAGCCAAGATACGGGAGGGCCCTCGGGCGAGCAGTACTTC | CASSQDTGGPSGEQYF
- | TRBJ1-5 | - | TRBV4-2 | TGTGCCAGCAGCCAAGATCGATCCAGCGGAGATCTTCAGCCCCAGCATTTT | CASSQDRSSGDLQPQHF
TRBD1 | TRBJ1-3 | - | TRBV28 | TGTGCCAGCAGCCATTATATTCCCTCCCGGGACAGGGGGCTAAACACCATATATTTT | CASSHYIPSRDRGLNTIYF
- | TRBJ2-5 | once | TRBV28 | TGTGCCAGCAGTCAGCGGGAAGAGACCCAGTACTTC | CASSQREETQYF
- | TRBJ1-4 | - | TRBV6-1 | TGTGCCAGCAGTGAAGCGGGGGGGTTTCGGAATGAAAAACTGTTTTTT | CASSEAGGFRNEKLFF
- | TRBJ2-3 | - | TRBV28 | TGTGCCAGCAGTTCGTCGGCTAGCGGCACAGATACGCAGTATTTT | CASSSSASGTDTQYF
- | TRBJ2-5 | - | TRBV23-1 | TGCGCCAGCAGTCAACGGACTACTCAAGAGACCCAGTACTTC | CASSQRTTQETQYF
TRBD2 | TRBJ2-1 | - | TRBV28 | TGTGCCAGCACCCTCGGCGGGAGGGCGAGGTATGAGCAGTTCTTC | CASTLGGRARYEQFF
TRBD1 | TRBJ1-2 | - | TRBV5-1 | TGCGCCAGCAGCCTGGGCCCGGGACAGTCTGGTGGCTACACCTTC | CASSLGPGQSGGYTF
TRBD1 | TRBJ1-1 | - | TRBV12-5 | TGTGCTAGTACAGGGGGCTACGGGAACACTGAAGCTTTCTTT | CASTGGYGNTEAFF
TRBD1 | TRBJ2-5 | - | TRBV7-6 | TGTGCCAGCAGCCCTCTCCGGGGACAGGGGCAAGAGACCCAGTACTTC | CASSPLRGQGQETQYF
- | TRBJ2-7 | - | TRBV7-2 | TGTGCCAGCAGCTTACTTGGCCAATCCTACGAGCAGTACTTC | CASSLLGQSYEQYF
- | TRBJ2-1 | - | TRBV5-1 | TGCGCCAGCAGCGTCGATGTGACAGGTTCCTACAATGAGCAGTTCTTC | CASSVDVTGSYNEQFF
- | TRBJ2-6 | - | TRBV7-9 | TGTGCCAGCAGCCGCAATTTAGGAGACTACAGCTCTGGGGCCAACGTCCTGACTTTC | CASSRNLGDYSSGANVLTF
TRBD1 | TRBJ1-3 | - | TRBV28 | TGTGCCAGCAGTTTGGTAGGGGGCGCTGGAAACACCATATATTTT | CASSLVGGAGNTIYF
TRBD2 | TRBJ2-7 | - | TRBV29-1 | TGCAGCGTTGACACCGGTAGCGGGAGGATAGGCGAGCAGTACTTC | CSVDTGSGRIGEQYF
- | TRBJ2-3 | - | TRBV6-5 | TGTGCCAGCATCAGGGCCGGCACAGATACGCAGTATTTT | CASIRAGTDTQYF
TRBD1 | TRBJ2-1 | - | TRBV5-1 | TGCGCCAGCAGCTTACAGGGGGAGAGCTACAATGAGCAGTTCTTC | CASSLQGESYNEQFF
TRBD2 | TRBJ2-1 | - | TRBV19 | TGTGCCAGTGGGGCGGGAGGGGCTCCCCCCTACAATGAGCAGTTCTTC | CASGAGGAPPYNEQFF